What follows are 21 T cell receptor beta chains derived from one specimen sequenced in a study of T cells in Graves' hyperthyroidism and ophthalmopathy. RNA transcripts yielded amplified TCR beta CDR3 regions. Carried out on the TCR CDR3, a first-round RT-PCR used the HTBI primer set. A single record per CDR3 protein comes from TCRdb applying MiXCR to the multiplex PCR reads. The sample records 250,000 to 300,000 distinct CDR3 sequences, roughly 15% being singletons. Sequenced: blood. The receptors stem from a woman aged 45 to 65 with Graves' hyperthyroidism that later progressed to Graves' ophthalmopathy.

The CDR3 region has the DNA TGTGCCAGCAGTTTAGGCAGACTGAATTCACCCCTCCACTTT. Amino acid sequence: CASSLGRLNSPLHF. This sequence joins TRBV6-9 and TRBJ1-6, with D hard to call. In germline, CDR1 is MNHGY, CDR2 SVAAGI. V lost 4 bases to trimming and J lost 7 bases, with 11 bases between them. CDR3 length: 14 residues.

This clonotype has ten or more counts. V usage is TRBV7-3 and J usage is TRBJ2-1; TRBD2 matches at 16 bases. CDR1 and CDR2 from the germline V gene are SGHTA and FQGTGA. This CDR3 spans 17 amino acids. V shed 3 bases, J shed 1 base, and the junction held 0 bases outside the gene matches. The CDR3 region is CASSLGLAGGSYNEQFF. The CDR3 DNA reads TGTGCCAGCAGCTTGGGACTAGCGGGAGGGTCCTACAATGAGCAGTTCTTC.

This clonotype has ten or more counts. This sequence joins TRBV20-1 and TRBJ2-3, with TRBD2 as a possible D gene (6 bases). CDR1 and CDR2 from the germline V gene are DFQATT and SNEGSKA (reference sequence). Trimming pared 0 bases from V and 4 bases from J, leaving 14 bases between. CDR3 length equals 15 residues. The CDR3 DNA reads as TGCAGTGCTAGAGATTTGGCTAGCGCAGCAGATACGCAGTATTTT. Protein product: CSARDLASAADTQYF.

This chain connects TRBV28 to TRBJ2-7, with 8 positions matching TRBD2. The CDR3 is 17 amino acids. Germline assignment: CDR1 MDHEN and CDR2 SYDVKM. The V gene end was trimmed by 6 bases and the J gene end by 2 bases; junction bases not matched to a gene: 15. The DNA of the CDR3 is TGTGCCAGCAGCGTCGGGCTAGCGGGTGGCTCTGCCTACGAGCAGTACTTC. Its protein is CASSVGLAGGSAYEQYF.

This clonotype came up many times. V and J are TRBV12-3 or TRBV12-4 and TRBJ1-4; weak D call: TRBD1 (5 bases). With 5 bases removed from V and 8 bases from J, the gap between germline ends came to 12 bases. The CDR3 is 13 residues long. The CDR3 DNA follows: TGTGCCAGCAGTAAGAGGGGAACGGAAAAACTGTTTTTT. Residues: CASSKRGTEKLFF.

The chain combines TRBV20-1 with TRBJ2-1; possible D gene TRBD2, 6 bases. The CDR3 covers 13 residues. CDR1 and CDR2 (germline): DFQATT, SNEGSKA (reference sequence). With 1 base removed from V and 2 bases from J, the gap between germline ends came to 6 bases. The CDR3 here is CSARGRAYNEQFF. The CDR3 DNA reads TGCAGTGCTAGAGGGAGGGCCTACAATGAGCAGTTCTTC.

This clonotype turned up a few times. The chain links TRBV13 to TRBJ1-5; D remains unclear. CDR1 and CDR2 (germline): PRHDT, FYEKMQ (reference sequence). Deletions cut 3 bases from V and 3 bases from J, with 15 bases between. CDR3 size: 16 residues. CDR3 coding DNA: TGTGCCAGCAGCTTGGGAGGGAGAAACCTCAATCAGCCCCAGCATTTT. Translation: CASSLGGRNLNQPQHF.

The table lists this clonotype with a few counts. The CDR3, as DNA: TGTGCCAGCAGCCCCCGTCAGCTCTACACTGAAGCTTTCTTT. This encodes CASSPRQLYTEAFF. The rearrangement uses TRBV27 and TRBJ1-1; no firm D call. CDR1 and CDR2 from the germline V gene are MNHEY and SMNVEV (reference sequence). The length of the CDR3 is 14 residues. V was shortened by 6 bases and J by 3 bases, with 14 bases between the two germline ends.

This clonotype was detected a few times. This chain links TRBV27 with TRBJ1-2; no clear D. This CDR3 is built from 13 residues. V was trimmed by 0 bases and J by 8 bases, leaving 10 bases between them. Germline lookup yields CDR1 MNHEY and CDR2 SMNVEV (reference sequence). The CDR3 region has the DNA TGTGCCAGCAGTTTATCACGGGGAGGAGGCTACACCTTC. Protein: CASSLSRGGGYTF.

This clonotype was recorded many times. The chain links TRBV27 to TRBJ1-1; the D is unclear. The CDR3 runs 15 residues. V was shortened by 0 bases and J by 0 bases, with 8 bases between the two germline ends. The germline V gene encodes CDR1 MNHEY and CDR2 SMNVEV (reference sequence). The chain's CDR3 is CASSLSKAMNTEAFF. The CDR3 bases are TGTGCCAGCAGTTTATCGAAGGCCATGAACACTGAAGCTTTCTTT.

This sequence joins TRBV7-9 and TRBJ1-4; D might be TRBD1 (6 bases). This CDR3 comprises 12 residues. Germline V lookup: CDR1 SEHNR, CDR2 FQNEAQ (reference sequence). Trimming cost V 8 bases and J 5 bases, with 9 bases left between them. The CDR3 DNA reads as TGTGCCAGCGGCAGGGGCAATGAAAAACTGTTTTTT. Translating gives CASGRGNEKLFF.

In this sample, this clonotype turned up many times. CDR3 sequence reads: CASSRQGGTSYEQYF. In nucleotides, the CDR3 is TGTGCCAGCAGTCGACAGGGTGGGACCTCCTACGAGCAGTACTTC. The chain links TRBV2 to TRBJ2-7; 7 bases agree with TRBD1. J gave up 0 bases and V 5 bases, and 7 bases lay outside the gene matches. CDR3 length: 15 amino acids. CDR1 and CDR2 (germline): SNHLY, FYNNEI.

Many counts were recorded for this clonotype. CDR3 sequence reads: CAWSPQLGQGSGELFF. CDR3 DNA: TGTGCCTGGAGTCCACAATTAGGACAGGGGTCCGGGGAGCTGTTTTTT. The rearrangement links TRBV30 to TRBJ2-2; 9 bases agree with TRBD1. The ends lost 2 bases at V and 6 bases at J; junction bases unmatched: 10. CDR1 and CDR2 (germline): GTSNPN, SVGIG (reference sequence). The CDR3 runs to 16 residues.

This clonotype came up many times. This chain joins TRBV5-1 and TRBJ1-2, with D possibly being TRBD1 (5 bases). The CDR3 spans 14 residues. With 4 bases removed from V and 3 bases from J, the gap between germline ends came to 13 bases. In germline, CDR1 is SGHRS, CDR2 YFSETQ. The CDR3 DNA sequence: TGCGCCAGCAGCCCCTCAGCGGGGGACTATGGCTACACCTTC. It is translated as CASSPSAGDYGYTF.

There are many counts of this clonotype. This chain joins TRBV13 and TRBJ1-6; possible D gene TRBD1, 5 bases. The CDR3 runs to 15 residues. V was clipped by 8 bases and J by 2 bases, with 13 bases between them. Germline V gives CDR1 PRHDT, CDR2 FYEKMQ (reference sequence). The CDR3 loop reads CASSLGEAYNSPLHF. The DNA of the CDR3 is TGTGCCAGCTCCCTAGGGGAAGCCTATAATTCACCCCTCCACTTT.

The CDR3 DNA follows: TGTGCCATCAGTAGGACTAGCGGGAGCAGGAACGAGCAGTACTTC. Its protein product is CAISRTSGSRNEQYF. The gene calls are TRBV10-3 and TRBJ2-7; 13 bases match TRBD2. The V gene end was trimmed by 5 bases and the J gene end by 5 bases; junction bases not matched to a gene: 6. Germline CDR1 and CDR2: ENHRY and SYGVKD. The CDR3 loop spans 15 amino acids.

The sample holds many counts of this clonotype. CDR3 region: CASSKTPSGTNTGELFF. The CDR3 region has the DNA TGTGCCAGCAGTAAAACTCCTAGCGGAACGAACACCGGGGAGCTGTTTTTT. This sequence joins TRBV6-1 and TRBJ2-2; TRBD2 aligns across 7 bases. The germline V gene has CDR1 MNHNS and CDR2 SASEGT. The CDR3 extends over 17 amino acids. Trimming at V came to 5 bases and at J to 0 bases, leaving 9 bases not matched to a gene.

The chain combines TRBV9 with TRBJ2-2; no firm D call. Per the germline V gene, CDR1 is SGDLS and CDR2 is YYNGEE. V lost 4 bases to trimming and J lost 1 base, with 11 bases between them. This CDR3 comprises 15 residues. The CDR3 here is CASSPTPQNTGELFF. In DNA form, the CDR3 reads TGTGCCAGCAGCCCCACCCCCCAGAACACCGGGGAGCTGTTTTTT.

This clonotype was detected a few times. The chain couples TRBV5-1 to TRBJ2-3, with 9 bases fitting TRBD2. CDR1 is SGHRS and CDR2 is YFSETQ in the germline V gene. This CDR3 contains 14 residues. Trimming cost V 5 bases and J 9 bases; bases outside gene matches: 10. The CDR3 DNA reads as TGCGCCAGCAGTTTAGCGGGAGAACGGGGCACGCAGTATTTT. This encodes CASSLAGERGTQYF.

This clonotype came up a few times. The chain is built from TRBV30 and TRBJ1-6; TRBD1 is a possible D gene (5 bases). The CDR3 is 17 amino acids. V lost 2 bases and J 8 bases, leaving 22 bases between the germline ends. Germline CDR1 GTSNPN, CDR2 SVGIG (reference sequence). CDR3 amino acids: CAWSKPDSRRGHSPLHF. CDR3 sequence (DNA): TGTGCCTGGAGTAAACCAGACTCCCGAAGGGGTCATTCACCCCTCCACTTT.

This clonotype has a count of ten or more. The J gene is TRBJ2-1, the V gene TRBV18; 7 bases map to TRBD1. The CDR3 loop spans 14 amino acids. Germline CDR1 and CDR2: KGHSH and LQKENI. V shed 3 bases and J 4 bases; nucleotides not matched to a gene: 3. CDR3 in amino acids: CASSPDRQYNEQFF. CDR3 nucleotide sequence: TGTGCCAGCTCACCGGACAGGCAGTACAATGAGCAGTTCTTC.